This T cell receptor beta chain is from a study of tumor-infiltrating lymphocytes in primary liver carcinoma. Study context: The cohort included men and women aged 30 to 69 years. Sequenced samples came back with roughly 3.65 to 7.5 million productive TCRbeta reads, and the counts looked alike across tissue types. Stage T1-T3 N0M0 tumors spanned about 4.2 to 10 cm. Study-wide results and caveats: Tumors had a top-250-clone fraction that was significantly higher than blood (p = 0.039).

Between 20 and 30 mg of unsorted bulk tissue served as the source from which RNA and DNA were co-extracted. As concerns this clonotype: Its antigen is not known. A read error may account for a junction end that differs from germline.

Germline V gives CDR1 MNHEY, CDR2 SVGEGT. This CDR3 is 14 amino acids long. TCR beta cDNA was made from around 520 ng total RNA with a constant-region primer. Three rounds of nested multiplex PCR with slightly modified ARM-PCR produced TCR beta libraries. With TRBV1-TRBV30 forward primers and a C-beta reverse primer, the first two PCR rounds were run for around 10 cycles each. One entry per CDR3 protein, called by TCRdb with MiXCR from the multiplex PCR reads. This sample carries more than 70,000 distinct CDR3 sequences, 69% of them seen once, and the ten largest clones take 26%. Sample: tumor-adjacent normal liver tissue. The chain combines TRBV6-2 or TRBV6-3 with TRBJ2-3, with 8 bases lining up with TRBD2. The receptor comes from a man in his forties with primary liver carcinoma and hepatitis B virus infection. DNA of the CDR3: TGTGCCGGCAGCTCTAAGCGGGAGCCATATACGCAGTATTTT. This gives the protein CAGSSKREPYTQYF.